These 27 T cell receptor beta chains came from one sample sequenced in a study of graft-versus-host responses after intestinal transplantation. Method: immunoSEQ multiplex PCR; TCRdb's copy keeps in-frame clones and lacks some. The sample carries about 71,000 clones, roughly 94% recorded once. No antigens are known for them. The source was unstimulated CD8+ T cells sorted from spleen or lymph node cells, collected before intestinal transplant. The receptors here all came from a human donor who received an intestinal transplant.

The chain is built from TRBV19 and TRBJ2-7; maybe TRBD1 (5 bases). Germline lookup yields CDR1 LNHDA and CDR2 SQIVND (reference sequence). Trimming removed 6 bases at V and 2 bases at J, with 14 bases between. The CDR3 spans 14 residues. The CDR3 loop is CASSPECRAYEQYF. In DNA form, the CDR3 reads TGTGCCAGTAGCCCGGAGTGCAGGGCCTACGAGCAGTACTTC.

V and J are TRBV9 and TRBJ2-3; TRBD2 aligns across 9 bases. The CDR3 extends over 17 amino acids. Per the germline V gene, CDR1 is SGDLS and CDR2 is YYNGEE. Trimming at V came to 3 bases and at J to 6 bases, leaving 14 bases not matched to a gene. CDR3 nucleotides: TGTGCCAGCAGCGGAGGGGTCGCGGGAGGGCCGCCCGATACGCAGTATTTT. Its translation: CASSGGVAGGPPDTQYF.

The chain combines TRBV27 with TRBJ1-1; TRBD1 is a possible D gene (5 bases). The CDR3 totals 12 residues. V lost 6 bases, J lost 2 bases, and 7 bases lay in between. Germline V gene lookup returns CDR1 MNHEY and CDR2 SMNVEV (reference sequence). The CDR3 is CASRQANTEAFF. DNA of the CDR3: TGTGCCAGCAGACAGGCCAACACTGAAGCTTTCTTT.

With respect to this clone: A junction end diverges from the germline sequence, so it may reflect a read error. The chain uses TRBV2 and TRBJ2-1, with unresolved D. The CDR3 covers 11 residues. Germline loops: CDR1 SNHLY, CDR2 FYNNEI. The CDR3 coding sequence is TGTGCCAGCAGCGACGGGCTCTTAGGTCTCTTC. Translation gives CASSDGLLGLF.

V is TRBV28 and J is TRBJ2-5; 8 nucleotides align to TRBD1. The V gene's germline CDR1 is MDHEN and CDR2 SYDVKM. V dropped 5 bases and J dropped 1; count of bases not matched to a gene: 15. The CDR3 totals 18 residues. CDR3 nucleotides: TGTGCCAGCAGTGAGGACAGGGTCCGATTTGGGGGCCAAGAGACCCAGTACTTC. This sequence encodes CASSEDRVRFGGQETQYF.

This chain connects TRBV2 to TRBJ1-2; weak D call: TRBD1 (6 bases). Per the germline V gene, CDR1 is SNHLY and CDR2 is FYNNEI. Trimming took off 7 bases at V and 4 bases at J, with 22 bases between the two ends. This CDR3 comprises 16 residues. CDR3: CASKGEEVIESYGYTF. The CDR3 coding sequence is TGTGCCAGCAAGGGGGAAGAGGTCATAGAGAGCTATGGCTACACCTTC.

V usage is TRBV10-3 and J usage is TRBJ1-6; weak D call: TRBD1 (6 bases). CDR1 and CDR2 (germline): ENHRY, SYGVKD. V gave up 2 bases and J gave up 0 bases, with 14 bases separating them. The CDR3 consists of 18 residues. The CDR3 DNA sequence: TGTGCCATCAGTGAGGTTCGGGACACGAGCTCCTATAATTCACCCCTCCACTTT. It codes for CAISEVRDTSSYNSPLHF.

The rearrangement joins TRBV27 to TRBJ2-3, with TRBD2 as a possible D gene (7 bases). Germline-derived CDR1 and CDR2 are MNHEY and SMNVEV (reference sequence). V dropped 5 bases and J dropped 2 bases, with 29 bases sitting between them. The CDR3 loop spans 20 amino acids. CDR3: CASSILNSLRGGWLTDTQYF. CDR3 coding DNA: TGTGCCAGCAGTATTCTCAATTCTCTGAGGGGGGGATGGCTCACAGATACGCAGTATTTT.

V gene TRBV19 combines with J gene TRBJ1-6; TRBD1 is a possible D gene (5 bases). The CDR3 has 13 amino acids. The V end was cut by 5 bases, the J end by 9 bases, with 11 bases between. Germline V gives CDR1 LNHDA, CDR2 SQIVND (reference sequence). CDR3: CASSQGGTSPLHF. In nucleotides, the CDR3 is TGTGCCAGTAGTCAGGGTGGGACTTCACCCCTCCACTTT.

V gene TRBV4-1 combines with J gene TRBJ2-7; possible D gene TRBD1, 6 bases. The CDR3 contains 16 residues. Germline CDR1 MGHRA, CDR2 YSYEKL. Trimming removed 3 bases from V and 0 bases from J, with 15 bases in between. This CDR3 reads CASSQLQGHPSYEQYF. DNA of the CDR3: TGCGCCAGCAGCCAGCTACAGGGTCACCCCTCCTACGAGCAGTACTTC.

The chain couples TRBV18 to TRBJ2-4; the D gene is possibly TRBD2 (7 bases). CDR3 length: 18 amino acids. Trimming cost V 3 bases and J 0 bases, with 18 bases left between them. Germline assignment: CDR1 KGHSH and CDR2 LQKENI. The CDR3 sequence: CASSPGRSGGRAKNIQYF. Here the CDR3 DNA reads TGTGCCAGCTCACCGGGGCGTTCGGGGGGCCGAGCCAAAAACATTCAGTACTTC.

On this clone itself: The sample carries other DNA sequences with the same CDR3. This chain links TRBV7-9 with TRBJ1-2; no clear D gene. The CDR3 is made up of 13 amino acids. Per germline, CDR1 SEHNR and CDR2 FQNEAQ (reference sequence). Trimming removed 6 bases at V and 0 bases at J, with 8 bases between. CDR3 loop: CASSPIANYGYTF. The CDR3 nucleotides read TGTGCCAGCAGTCCAATAGCTAACTATGGCTACACCTTC. Supplemented by reference TRBV7-9 and TRBJ1-2, the full variable domain reads DTGVSQNPRHKITKRGQNVTFRCDPISEHNRLYWYRQTLGQGPEFLTYFQNEAQLEKSRLLSDRFSAERPKGSFSTLEIQRTEQGDSAMYLCASSPIANYGYTFGSGTRLTVV.

The rearrangement uses TRBV9 and TRBJ1-4; 8 nucleotides align to TRBD1. V dropped 4 bases and J dropped 8; count of bases not matched to a gene: 7. The germline V gene encodes CDR1 SGDLS and CDR2 YYNGEE. CDR3 length equals 14 residues. This CDR3 reads CASSRTGYGEKLFF. Here the CDR3 DNA reads TGTGCCAGCAGCAGGACAGGGTATGGAGAAAAACTGTTTTTT.

The V call is TRBV29-1, the J call TRBJ2-7; 9 bases map to TRBD2. CDR1 is SQVTM, CDR2 ANQGSEA, per germline. V gave up 4 bases and J gave up 3 bases; unmatched junction bases: 16. The CDR3 is 17 residues long. Here the CDR3 reads CSVVGDVSGSTLYEQYF. CDR3 nucleotides: TGCAGCGTTGTGGGGGACGTTAGCGGGAGTACCCTCTACGAGCAGTACTTC.

The V call is TRBV7-8, the J call TRBJ2-6, with D unclear. V shed 2 bases and J shed 0 bases, with 8 bases lying between them. Per germline, CDR1 SGHVS and CDR2 FQNEAQ. CDR3 length equals 16 residues. The CDR3, as DNA: TGTGCCAGCAGCTTACTGTCCGGCTCTGGGGCCAACGTCCTGACTTTC. Amino acids: CASSLLSGSGANVLTF.

Here the CDR3 reads CASSWEDRLTDTQYF. The CDR3 DNA reads TGTGCCAGCAGTTGGGAGGACAGGCTCACAGATACGCAGTATTTT. The chain is built from TRBV2 and TRBJ2-3; D possibly corresponds to TRBD1 (7 bases). The ends were cut back, 5 bases at V and 2 bases at J, with 14 bases in the middle. CDR1 and CDR2 (germline): SNHLY, FYNNEI. This CDR3 is built from 15 residues.

This chain links TRBV19 with TRBJ2-2, with D maybe TRBD1 (6 bases). The CDR3 is made up of 11 amino acids. CDR1 is LNHDA and CDR2 is SQIVND in the germline V gene (reference sequence). V lost 10 bases to trimming and J lost 6 bases, with 9 bases between them. CDR3 nucleotides: TGTGCCACCCAGGGGTCCGGGGAGCTGTTTTTT. Its translation: CATQGSGELFF.

The V call is TRBV7-8, the J call TRBJ2-7; the D gene is possibly TRBD1 (5 bases). Germline V gives CDR1 SGHVS, CDR2 FQNEAQ. CDR3 length: 15 amino acids. The V end was cut by 5 bases, the J end by 5 bases, with 19 bases between. The CDR3 protein is CASSAQATTSDEQYF. Written as DNA, the CDR3 is TGTGCCAGCAGCGCACAGGCTACGACCTCTGACGAGCAGTACTTC.

V gene TRBV10-3 combines with J gene TRBJ2-7; D perhaps matches TRBD2 (6 bases). Trimming took 2 bases from V and 0 from J, leaving 20 bases between them. The CDR3 is 18 amino acids. Germline V lookup: CDR1 ENHRY, CDR2 SYGVKD. The CDR3 coding sequence is TGTGCCATCAGTGAGCGTAGAGGCGGTCTAGCGAGCTCCTACGAGCAGTACTTC. This translates into CAISERRGGLASSYEQYF.

This sequence joins TRBV10-1 and TRBJ2-3, with D hard to call. V lost 4 bases and J 4 bases, leaving 12 bases between the germline ends. Germline CDR1 and CDR2: WNHNN and SYGVQD (reference sequence). The CDR3 has 14 amino acids. The CDR3 DNA follows: TGCGCCAGCAGTGGGGCAATAGGGCCAGATACGCAGTATTTT. Amino acids: CASSGAIGPDTQYF.

The rearrangement uses TRBV10-1 and TRBJ1-1; 10 nucleotides line up with TRBD1. The trim removed 4 bases at V and 6 bases at J, leaving 11 bases unmatched. The CDR3 is 16 residues long. Germline values: CDR1 WNHNN, CDR2 SYGVQD (reference sequence). In nucleotides, the CDR3 is TGCGCCAGCAGTGTCGGGGACAGGGGTCGTACCGCTGAAGCTTTCTTT. As protein: CASSVGDRGRTAEAFF.

This clone was detected once. The chain links TRBV27 to TRBJ1-1; D not certain. Trimming stripped 0 bases from V and 3 bases from J, with 20 bases between. The V gene's germline CDR1 is MNHEY and CDR2 SMNVEV (reference sequence). The CDR3 loop spans 18 amino acids. CDR3 sequence (DNA): TGTGCCAGCAGTTTATCGCTCCCAGGCCTGAGTGGGTACACTGAAGCTTTCTTT. This encodes CASSLSLPGLSGYTEAFF.

The chain has TRBV13 and TRBJ2-1; D not resolved. This CDR3 region has 15 residues. CDR1 and CDR2 (germline): PRHDT, FYEKMQ (reference sequence). V dropped 0 bases and J dropped 3 bases, with 9 bases sitting between them. The CDR3, as DNA: TGTGCCAGCAGCTTAGGGATCACCTACTACAATGAGCAGTTCTTC. Translating gives CASSLGITYYNEQFF.

The chain uses TRBV5-6 and TRBJ1-1, with D perhaps TRBD1 (5 bases). Germline V gene lookup returns CDR1 SGHDT and CDR2 YYEEEE. The CDR3 is 13 amino acids. V was cut by 0 bases and J by 5 bases, with 8 bases left in between. CDR3 sequence: CASSLEGRTEAFF. The DNA for the CDR3 is TGTGCCAGCAGCTTGGAGGGGAGGACTGAAGCTTTCTTT.

This rearrangement joins TRBV5-5 to TRBJ1-5; no firm D call. Trimming stripped 0 bases from V and 7 bases from J, with 11 bases between. The CDR3 covers 14 residues. Germline CDR1 reads SGHKS; CDR2 reads YYEKEE (reference sequence). Written as DNA, the CDR3 is TGTGCCAGCAGCTTGGAACAATCTGGCCAGCCCCAGCATTTT. It codes for CASSLEQSGQPQHF.

The rearrangement joins TRBV4-2 to TRBJ2-1; 10 positions agree with TRBD2. In germline, CDR1 is LGHNA, CDR2 YNFKEQ. The CDR3 sequence is 17 residues long. The ends lost 1 base at V and 8 bases at J; junction bases unmatched: 11. CDR3 nucleotides: TGTGCCAGCAGCCAAGTACTGGAGCGGGAGGGCCCGGATGAGCAGTTCTTC. It yields the protein CASSQVLEREGPDEQFF.

This rearrangement joins TRBV9 to TRBJ2-3; 9 bases map to TRBD1. Germline CDR1 is SGDLS and CDR2 is YYNGEE. This CDR3 region has 16 residues. After removal of 3 bases from V and 4 bases from J, the junction contained 9 bases not matched to a gene. The DNA for the CDR3 is TGTGCCAGCAGCGCGACCGGGACAGGGAGTGCAGATACGCAGTATTTT. This encodes CASSATGTGSADTQYF.